This passage covers 2 T cell receptor beta chains from one sample sequenced in a study of PD-1 and CTLA-4 blockade in melanoma (dated by TCRdb to the early 2020s). To prepare the library, the immunoSEQ multiplex PCR assay was applied. The source is immuneACCESS, and TCRdb retained only in-frame sequences with V and J called. Part of the clones is not carried over; for the studies checked, unresolved V genes explain less than half of this, and the remainder is unexplained. This sample comprises fewer than 20,000 clones, around 70% of them detected only once. The ten largest make up roughly 15% of the sample. The specimen was CD8+ T cells from peripheral blood, collected before anti-PD-1 treatment. Receptors were obtained from a human donor with melanoma.

The chain joins TRBV11-2 to TRBJ2-1; TRBD2 aligns across 9 bases. Unmatched junction bases numbered 0, after V lost 1 base and J lost 14 bases. The germline V gene has CDR1 SGHAT and CDR2 FQNNGV. The CDR3 is 11 residues long. CDR3 sequence: CASSLGTSEFF. The CDR3 DNA is TGTGCCAGCAGCTTAGGGACTAGCGAGTTCTTC.

The rearrangement joins TRBV6-5 to TRBJ2-2, with D unclear. The CDR3 sequence is 15 residues long. Deletions cut 5 bases from V and 5 bases from J, with 15 bases between. Per the germline V gene, CDR1 is MNHEY and CDR2 is SVGAGI. The CDR3 sequence is CASSQYLQGTGELFF. As DNA, the CDR3 is TGTGCCAGCAGTCAATACCTCCAAGGGACCGGGGAGCTGTTTTTT.